The 17 T cell receptor beta chains in this list originate from one sample, sequenced in a study of molecular identifiers for immune sequencing clone quantification. TCRdb re-called the PCR reads with MiXCR, one entry per CDR3 protein. The table shows about 320,000 distinct CDR3 sequences, with about a fifth occurring only once. Sequences were obtained from naive CD8+ T cells from blood, with Jurkat cell RNA spiked in. Subset specified: FACS-sorted CD8+CD4-CCR7+CD45RA+ naive T cells. The receptors here all came from a human donor in good health. Some libraries in this study had Jurkat cell RNA spiked in.

This clonotype was detected ten times or more. In nucleotides, the CDR3 is TGTGCCAGCAGCTTTGGGGGCCAGACCTACGAGCAGTACTTC. Translated, it gives CASSFGGQTYEQYF. The V call is TRBV13, the J call TRBJ2-7; a possible D gene is TRBD1 (6 bases). In germline, CDR1 is PRHDT, CDR2 FYEKMQ (reference sequence). CDR3 size: 14 residues. Deletions cut 3 bases from V and 2 bases from J, with 11 bases between.

The sample holds a few counts of this clonotype. The chain combines TRBV11-2 with TRBJ2-3, with TRBD2 matching 8 bases. V was clipped by 5 bases and J by 5 bases; unmatched bases: 15. The germline gives CDR1 SGHAT, CDR2 FQNNGV. The CDR3 consists of 17 residues. CDR3 protein: CASSRRPLEREKDTQYF. CDR3 DNA sequence: TGTGCCAGCAGCCGTAGACCTCTAGAGCGGGAGAAAGATACGCAGTATTTT.

With regard to this clonotype: No conserved phenylalanine or tryptophan is present at the end of the CDR3, so a read error is the likely explanation. The CDR3 loop reads CASSLLGGEAFS. DNA for the CDR3: TGTGCCAGCAGCTTGTTGGGGGGTGAGGCTTTCTCT. V usage is TRBV5-6 and J usage is TRBJ1-1; D is possibly TRBD1 (5 bases). The germline V gene has CDR1 SGHDT and CDR2 YYEEEE. The CDR3 has 12 amino acids. Deletions cut 1 base from V and 11 bases from J, with 12 bases between.

The J gene is TRBJ1-1, the V gene TRBV12-3 or TRBV12-4; 7 nucleotides line up with TRBD1. The J segment lost 4 bases and the V segment lost 5 bases, leaving 7 bases of the junction unmatched. The CDR3 is 14 amino acids. The CDR3 DNA follows: TGTGCCAGCAGTGCCCAGGGGGTAAGCACTGAAGCTTTCTTT. Amino acid sequence: CASSAQGVSTEAFF.

About this clonotype: Being one base from a much bigger clone, this may be a read error. This sequence joins TRBV27 and TRBJ2-1; D gene uncertain. The CDR3 is 16 residues long. Germline V gene data show CDR1 as MNHEY and CDR2 as SMNVEV (reference sequence). CDR3 sequence reads: CVSSEAGQSIYNEQFF. In nucleotides, the CDR3 is TGTGTCAGCAGTGAAGCCGGGCAATCGATATACAATGAGCAGTTCTTC.

This clonotype was seen ten or more times. The rearrangement joins TRBV27 to TRBJ2-3; D remains unclear. The CDR3 is 15 residues long. Trimming removed 3 bases from V and 1 base from J, with 11 bases in between. The germline gives CDR1 MNHEY, CDR2 SMNVEV (reference sequence). The CDR3 nucleotides are TGTGCCAGCAGTTTCCGTACCTGGGGCACAGATACGCAGTATTTT. Protein sequence: CASSFRTWGTDTQYF.

Remarks on this clonotype: A much larger clonotype is one base distant, so this may be a read error. The rearrangement links TRBV2 to TRBJ2-7; 7 bases fit TRBD1. Germline loops: CDR1 SNHLY, CDR2 FYNNEI. The CDR3 extends over 17 amino acids. The CDR3 reads CACRPTAGTARLYEQYF. CDR3 coding DNA: TGTGCCTGCAGACCTACCGCCGGGACAGCGAGACTGTACGAGCAGTACTTC.

The count of this clonotype is one. Because it lacks the conserved phenylalanine or tryptophan at the end, this CDR3 is likely a read error. The gene calls are TRBV6-6 and TRBJ1-5; possible D gene TRBD1, 5 bases. This CDR3 spans 16 amino acids. Per germline, CDR1 MNHNY and CDR2 SVGAGI (reference sequence). Trimming left V 5 bases short and J 0 bases short, with 14 bases between. The CDR3 DNA is TGTGCCAGCAGTCCGGGGAGGGGTCTTAGCAATCAGCCCCAGCATTTA. Its protein is CASSPGRGLSNQPQHL.

A word on this clonotype: It may be a read error: a sequence one base away is much more abundant. This sequence joins TRBV6-5 and TRBJ2-3, with TRBD2 identical over 9 bases. The CDR3 is made up of 18 amino acids. Germline CDR1 MNHEY, CDR2 SVGAGI. CDR3 sequence: CAGRVRVAGGRWGDTQYF. CDR3 nucleotides: TGTGCCGGCAGGGTCAGGGTGGCGGGGGGGCGGTGGGGAGATACGCAGTATTTT.

DNA of the CDR3: TGTGCCAGCAGCTTCAACAGGGGGCCCGGGGAGCTGTTTTTT. It specifies CASSFNRGPGELFF. The chain recombines TRBV7-9 with TRBJ2-2, with 9 positions matching TRBD1. After removal of 3 bases from V and 6 bases from J, the junction contained 2 bases not matched to a gene. The CDR3 is 14 residues long. Germline values: CDR1 SEHNR, CDR2 FQNEAQ (reference sequence).

The J gene is TRBJ2-3, the V gene TRBV20-1; TRBD2 agrees at 11 bases. Germline V gene data show CDR1 as DFQATT and CDR2 as SNEGSKA (reference sequence). This CDR3 region has 16 residues. Trimming at V came to 6 bases and at J to 0 bases, leaving 8 bases not matched to a gene. CDR3 amino acids: CSAPVIAGGSTDTQYF. The CDR3 DNA sequence: TGCAGTGCCCCTGTCATAGCGGGAGGGAGCACAGATACGCAGTATTTT.

In regard to this clonotype: A read error is possible here, since a much larger clone lies one base away. This chain links TRBV15 with TRBJ1-1, with D maybe TRBD1 (6 bases). Germline CDR1 is LNHNV and CDR2 is YYDKDF (reference sequence). The CDR3 loop spans 16 amino acids. In DNA form, the CDR3 reads TGTGCCACCAGCAGAACCCCCCGGGGCAGGGGCACTGAAGCTTCCTTT. Its protein is CATSRTPRGRGTEASF.

Details on this clonotype: The junction departs from the called germline gene at one end, perhaps through a read error. J is TRBJ2-1 and V is TRBV7-9, with 8 bases lining up with TRBD1. CDR3 length: 15 residues. Looked up from germline, CDR1 is SEHNR and CDR2 is FQNEAQ (reference sequence). The CDR3 DNA sequence: TGTGCCAGCAGCCCCCCCCGGACAGGGTACAATGGGCAGTTCTTC. Protein sequence: CASSPPRTGYNGQFF.

This clonotype occurred many times. The V call is TRBV7-9, the J call TRBJ1-1; perhaps TRBD1 as D (5 bases). Trimming cost V 1 base and J 10 bases, with 16 bases left between them. This CDR3 has 14 amino acids. Germline V CDR1 and CDR2: SEHNR, FQNEAQ (reference sequence). The CDR3: CASSLGDTLRGAFF. The CDR3 nucleotides read TGTGCCAGCAGCTTAGGTGACACTCTAAGGGGAGCTTTCTTT.

This clonotype was seen repeatedly, ten times or more. This chain links TRBV5-1 with TRBJ1-3; 7 bases agree with TRBD1. Unmatched junction bases numbered 2, after V lost 2 bases and J lost 0 bases. The CDR3 has 15 residues. Germline values: CDR1 SGHRS, CDR2 YFSETQ. The CDR3 here is CASSLQGSSGNTIYF. The CDR3, as DNA: TGCGCCAGCAGCTTACAGGGGAGCTCTGGAAACACCATATATTTT.

Of note for this clonotype: This may be a read error, as it is one base from a much larger clone. The chain uses TRBV27 and TRBJ1-1, with TRBD1 identical over 9 bases. The V and J ends lost 3 bases and 3 bases, in that order; junction bases with no gene match: 14. From germline, CDR1 is MNHEY and CDR2 SMNVEV (reference sequence). CDR3 length equals 18 residues. This chain's CDR3 is CASSLIGQGTVGDTEAFF. CDR3 bases: TGTGCCAGCAGTTTGATTGGACAGGGGACGGTTGGGGACACTGAAGCTTTCTTT.

This clonotype occurred many times. The DNA for the CDR3 is TGTGCCAGCAGGTCAGGATATGGGGCCCAGTACTTC. It yields the protein CASRSGYGAQYF. The rearrangement uses TRBV12-3 or TRBV12-4 and TRBJ2-5, with D unresolved. The V end was cut by 6 bases, the J end by 9 bases, with 14 bases between. CDR3 length: 12 residues.